The rows below give T cell receptor beta chains drawn from one sample of a study of T cell responses to AZD1222 COVID-19 vaccine. Clones were read by immunoSEQ multiplex PCR, and TCRdb kept only the in-frame ones, dropping some. The repertoire has 100,000 to 150,000 clones, 88% of them found once; the top ten carry 7.6%. The sequenced sample was peripheral blood, obtained on day 0 of AZD1222 vaccination. The source is an adult in good health. The CDR3 runs from the conserved cysteine through the conserved F or W. The D gene is left open where the match is weak. Part of the rows lack a size; the others show once, few, many or a class for expanded clones.

j_gene | d_gene | v_gene | abundance | CDR3nt | CDR3aa
TRBJ2-3 | - | TRBV5-4 | - | TGTGCCAGCAGCCCAATGGACGCCCCGACAGATACGCAGTATTTT | CASSPMDAPTDTQYF
TRBJ2-5 | TRBD1 | TRBV7-6 | once | TGTGCCAGCAGCTTAGGGACAGGGGGCCAAGAGACCCAGTACTTC | CASSLGTGGQETQYF
TRBJ2-7 | - | TRBV28 | few | TGTGCCAGCACCCCTTCGCCAGTTGGAGGATACTACGAGCAGTACTTC | CASTPSPVGGYYEQYF
TRBJ2-2 | TRBD1 | TRBV4-1 | - | TGCGCCAGCAGCCCCATGCCCGGACAGGGAAACACCGGGGAGCTGTTTTTT | CASSPMPGQGNTGELFF
TRBJ1-1 | - | TRBV7-9 | - | TGTGCCAGCAGCTTACTCAGCATTCGGGCGGACTCCACTGAAGCTTTCTTT | CASSLLSIRADSTEAFF
TRBJ1-1 | TRBD1 | TRBV18 | - | TGTGCCAGCTCTCGCGACAGGGGGCCCGAGAAAGCTTTCTTT | CASSRDRGPEKAFF
TRBJ1-2 | - | TRBV12-3/TRBV12-4 | - | TGTGCCAGCAGTTTAGAACAGGTCTATGGCTACACCTTC | CASSLEQVYGYTF
TRBJ2-1 | TRBD2 | TRBV11-2 | - | TGTGCCAGCAGCCTTAGTAGGTGGACTAGCAGCTACAATGAGCAGTTCTTC | CASSLSRWTSSYNEQFF
TRBJ2-7 | - | TRBV27 | - | TGTGCCCGATGGACAGACGACTACGAGCAGTACTTC | CARWTDDYEQYF
TRBJ1-5 | - | TRBV2 | few | TGTGCCAGCACCGAGGGAGGACGACGGAAAAATCAGCCCCAGCATTTT | CASTEGGRRKNQPQHF
TRBJ2-7 | TRBD1 | TRBV5-4 | - | TGTGCCAGCAGCCCCACAGCCGACAGGGCCTCCTACGAGCAGTACTTC | CASSPTADRASYEQYF
TRBJ1-2 | - | TRBV7-9 | - | TGTGCCAGCAGATTAGGAGGGGATGGCTATGGCTACACCTTC | CASRLGGDGYGYTF
TRBJ2-1 | - | TRBV6-5 | once | TGTGCCAGCAGGAGGACTGGAGCAGGCGAGCAGTTCTTC | CASRRTGAGEQFF
TRBJ1-5 | - | TRBV21-1 | - | TGTGCCAGCAGCGAATCCGGGACAGGGTGCGGTCAGCCCCAGCATTTT | CASSESGTGCGQPQHF
TRBJ1-6 | TRBD1 | TRBV15 | - | TGTGCCACCAGCAGAGTCAGGGGGGGTAATTCACCCCTCCACTTT | CATSRVRGGNSPLHF
TRBJ2-7 | - | TRBV7-2 | - | TGTGCCAGCAGCCTCGTTGAGTATGAGCAGTACTTC | CASSLVEYEQYF
TRBJ1-2 | TRBD1 | TRBV18 | - | TGTGCCAGCTCACCAGGAGACAGGGGTTCTGGCTACACCTTC | CASSPGDRGSGYTF
TRBJ1-1 | TRBD1 | TRBV12-3/TRBV12-4 | - | TGTGCCAGCAGGACAGGGGGATTCGGGGCTTTCTTT | CASRTGGFGAFF
TRBJ1-5 | - | TRBV19 | - | TGTGCCAGTAGTACCTCAGGGGCCTTAAGCAATCAGCCCCAGCATTTT | CASSTSGALSNQPQHF
TRBJ2-3 | TRBD2 | TRBV7-9 | few | TGTGCCAGCGGGACTAGCGCATTGCGGGGTACGCAGTATTTT | CASGTSALRGTQYF
TRBJ1-6 | - | TRBV27 | - | TGTGCCAGCAGTTTACAGGGAGATGTTAATTCACCCCTCCACTTT | CASSLQGDVNSPLHF
TRBJ1-2 | - | TRBV19 | - | TGTGCCAGTAGTGGGCGGGGGCCGTATGGCTACACCTTC | CASSGRGPYGYTF
TRBJ1-3 | - | TRBV5-5 | - | TGTGCCAGCAGCTGGACCGACTTCTCTGGAAACACCATATATTTT | CASSWTDFSGNTIYF
TRBJ1-1 | - | TRBV11-2 | - | TGTGCCAGCAGCCGCCTTCAGGGAAACACTGAAGCTTTCTTT | CASSRLQGNTEAFF
TRBJ1-6 | - | TRBV6-5 | - | TGTGCCAGCACTCCCCAGCTCTATAATTCACCCCTCCACTTT | CASTPQLYNSPLHF
TRBJ1-5 | TRBD1 | TRBV7-9 | - | TGTGCCAGCAGCTTAGGGGGACAGGGTCATCAGCCCCAGCATTTT | CASSLGGQGHQPQHF
TRBJ1-5 | TRBD1 | TRBV19 | once | TGTGCCAGTAGTATTACAGGGGGCTCGAGCAATCAGCCCCAGCATTTT | CASSITGGSSNQPQHF
TRBJ1-2 | - | TRBV6-5 | - | TGTGCCAGCACCCAAATGACAGGAGGTCGGTATGGCTACACCTTC | CASTQMTGGRYGYTF
TRBJ2-2 | TRBD1 | TRBV6-2/TRBV6-3 | - | TGTGCCAGCAGTCCGGACAGGGGGCGCGGGGAGCTGTTTTTT | CASSPDRGRGELFF